These 30 T cell receptor beta chains came from one sample sequenced in a study of T cell responses to AZD1222 COVID-19 vaccine. Sequenced by immunoSEQ multiplex PCR; TCRdb stores in-frame clones only, minus some. The table includes 250,000 or so clones, over 85% detected once. The input for sequencing was peripheral blood, taken on day 0 of AZD1222 vaccination. The receptors come from an adult in good health.

This clone is a singleton in its sample. The genes are TRBV10-3 and TRBJ2-3; 9 bases are a match to TRBD2. CDR1 is ENHRY, CDR2 SYGVKD, per germline. V was clipped by 5 bases and J by 2 bases; unmatched bases: 5. The CDR3 sequence is 15 residues long. This chain's CDR3 is CAISPIAGDTDTQYF. The CDR3 bases are TGTGCCATCAGTCCAATAGCGGGGGACACAGATACGCAGTATTTT.

The genes are TRBV10-2 and TRBJ1-6; D gene unclear. CDR1 and CDR2 (germline): WSHSY, SAAADI. This CDR3 is 13 amino acids long. Trimming took 8 bases from V and 7 from J, leaving 12 bases between them. The DNA for the CDR3 is TGCGCCAGCGCTGACGGCCTAAATTCACCCCTCCACTTT. Translated, it gives CASADGLNSPLHF.

The V call is TRBV6-5, the J call TRBJ2-7; 7 bases are shared with TRBD2. Trimming cost V 2 bases and J 0 bases; bases outside gene matches: 4. CDR1 and CDR2 from the germline V gene are MNHEY and SVGAGI. This CDR3 region has 15 residues. The CDR3 region has the DNA TGTGCCAGCAGTTACGGGCCTAGCGGCTCCTACGAGCAGTACTTC. It yields the protein CASSYGPSGSYEQYF.

Note on this clone: Other DNA sequences from this sample encode an identical CDR3 as well. The V call is TRBV28, the J call TRBJ2-1, with D unclear. Trimming removed 3 bases at V and 4 bases at J, with 1 base between. The CDR3 is 11 amino acids. Looked up from germline, CDR1 is MDHEN and CDR2 is SYDVKM. CDR3 DNA: TGTGCCAGCAGTTTTTACAATGAGCAGTTCTTC. Its protein product is CASSFYNEQFF.

The chain recombines TRBV10-1 with TRBJ2-5; the match to TRBD1 covers 11 bases. Trimming took 4 bases from V and 5 from J; bases not matched to a gene: 9. Germline loops: CDR1 WNHNN, CDR2 SYGVQD (reference sequence). There are 16 residues in the CDR3. CDR3 residues: CASSGPGQGARETQYF. CDR3 nucleotides: TGCGCCAGCAGTGGGCCCGGACAGGGGGCGCGGGAGACCCAGTACTTC.

This chain joins TRBV28 and TRBJ2-1, with no clear D. With 6 bases removed from V and 1 base from J, the gap between germline ends came to 10 bases. Per germline, CDR1 MDHEN and CDR2 SYDVKM. The CDR3 consists of 14 residues. The CDR3 bases are TGTGCCAGCAGCCAACAGAGATCCTACAATGAGCAGTTCTTC. Translated, it gives CASSQQRSYNEQFF.

The sample holds one count of this clone. V and J are TRBV19 and TRBJ1-5, with TRBD1 matching over 7 bases. This CDR3 is built from 15 residues. Germline loops: CDR1 LNHDA, CDR2 SQIVND (reference sequence). V trimming: 5 bases; J trimming: 5 bases; junction bases outside the gene matches: 9. CDR3 DNA sequence: TGTGCCAGTAGTCAGCAGGGGGAAAGGGATCAGCCCCAGCATTTT. This sequence encodes CASSQQGERDQPQHF.

As concerns this clone: This CDR3 is also generated by other DNA sequences in the sample. This chain uses TRBV27 with TRBJ1-1; D gene ambiguous. The CDR3 spans 12 residues. Germline CDR1 and CDR2: MNHEY and SMNVEV (reference sequence). Trimming shortened V by 4 bases and J by 0 bases, and 3 bases separated the two germline ends. Written as DNA, the CDR3 is TGTGCCAGCAGTTCGGTGAACACTGAAGCTTTCTTT. Its protein is CASSSVNTEAFF.

This clone has just one count. The V gene is TRBV7-2, the J gene TRBJ1-1; D unclear. This CDR3 is built from 14 residues. CDR1 is SGHTA, CDR2 FQGNSA, per germline. Deletions cut 9 bases from V and 5 bases from J, with 19 bases between. CDR3 in amino acids: CARTPYPPGTEAFF. The CDR3 region has the DNA TGTGCCAGGACACCCTATCCTCCTGGGACTGAAGCTTTCTTT. Based on the CDR3 plus reference TRBV7-2 and TRBJ1-1, the full variable domain is GAGVSQSPSNKVTEKGKDVELRCDPISGHTALYWYRQSLGQGLEFLIYFQGNSAPDKSGLPSDRFSAERTGGSVSTLTIQRTQQEDSAVYLCARTPYPPGTEAFFGQGTRLTVV.

This rearrangement joins TRBV6-2 or TRBV6-3 to TRBJ2-1, with a tentative D call TRBD2 (5 bases). Germline V CDR1 and CDR2: MNHEY, SVGEGT. V lost 2 bases and J 4 bases, leaving 9 bases between the germline ends. This CDR3 has 14 residues. For the CDR3, the DNA is TGTGCCAGCAGTTACGGAGCGGAGTACAATGAGCAGTTCTTC. Translated: CASSYGAEYNEQFF.

The V gene is TRBV5-4, the J gene TRBJ2-2; tentatively, D is TRBD1 (5 bases). CDR1 is SGHNT and CDR2 is YYREEE in the germline V gene (reference sequence). CDR3 length: 13 amino acids. The germline V and J ends were trimmed by 4 bases and 5 bases, with 9 bases remaining between them. The CDR3 loop reads CASSSQGTGELFF. The CDR3 DNA is TGTGCCAGCAGCAGCCAGGGAACCGGGGAGCTGTTTTTT.

The chain couples TRBV4-2 to TRBJ2-3; D unresolved. Trimming took off 0 bases at V and 4 bases at J, with 11 bases between the two ends. The CDR3 extends over 15 amino acids. Germline CDR1 LGHNA, CDR2 YNFKEQ. The CDR3 sequence: CASSQDALRSDTQYF. The CDR3 DNA is TGTGCCAGCAGCCAAGATGCCCTGCGGTCAGATACGCAGTATTTT.

The chain carries TRBV7-3 and TRBJ2-1; possibly TRBD2 for D (6 bases). Germline CDR1 is SGHTA and CDR2 is FQGTGA. Trimming removed 2 bases at V and 6 bases at J, with 8 bases between. The CDR3 spans 13 residues. For the CDR3, the DNA is TGTGCCAGCAGCTTAGGAGGGGTCAATGAGCAGTTCTTC. This gives the protein CASSLGGVNEQFF.

V usage is TRBV2 and J usage is TRBJ2-1, with D unclear. The V end lost 7 bases, the J end lost 8 bases, and 9 bases lay between the germline ends. The CDR3 has 11 amino acids. Germline values: CDR1 SNHLY, CDR2 FYNNEI. The CDR3, as DNA: TGTGCCAGCAACGTCGGTCATGAGCAGTTCTTC. Protein sequence: CASNVGHEQFF.

The V call is TRBV6-5, the J call TRBJ2-7, with a weak D call TRBD2 (7 bases). The CDR3 extends over 14 amino acids. CDR1 MNHEY and CDR2 SVGAGI come from the germline V gene. The V end was cut by 10 bases, the J end by 6 bases, with 22 bases between. The DNA of the CDR3 is TGTGCCACCGACTCGGGGGGCGGAAAAAGCGAGCAGTACTTC. This translates into CATDSGGGKSEQYF.

The V and J genes are TRBV3-1 (or the pseudogene TRBV3-2) and TRBJ1-2; 11 nucleotides align to TRBD1. Unmatched junction bases numbered 3, after V lost 2 bases and J lost 7 bases. Germline-derived CDR1 and CDR2 are LGHDT and YNNKEL (reference sequence). This CDR3 comprises 14 residues. CDR3 in amino acids: CASSQRTGGRGYTF. The CDR3 DNA is TGTGCCAGCAGCCAAAGGACAGGGGGCCGTGGCTACACCTTC.

This sequence joins TRBV28 and TRBJ2-7, with D perhaps matching TRBD2 (7 bases). Trimming pared 5 bases from V and 6 bases from J, leaving 14 bases between. The germline gives CDR1 MDHEN, CDR2 SYDVKM. The CDR3 totals 13 residues. This CDR3 is CASSVYREGEQYF. The CDR3 DNA follows: TGTGCCAGCAGTGTCTACAGGGAGGGCGAGCAGTACTTC.

The chain is built from TRBV10-2 and TRBJ2-7; 9 bases are a match to TRBD1. CDR3 length equals 13 residues. The J segment lost 7 bases and the V segment lost 6 bases, leaving 7 bases of the junction unmatched. From germline, CDR1 is WSHSY and CDR2 SAAADI. The CDR3 loop is CASSPGQGWEQYF. The CDR3 nucleotides read TGCGCCAGCAGCCCGGGACAGGGTTGGGAGCAGTACTTC.

This chain links TRBV5-6 with TRBJ2-7; TRBD1 is a possible D gene (6 bases). The CDR3 has 16 residues. V was cut by 4 bases and J by 3 bases, with 20 bases left in between. Germline CDR1 reads SGHDT; CDR2 reads YYEEEE. The CDR3 loop is CASSDALQGVGYEQYF. In nucleotides, the CDR3 is TGTGCCAGCAGCGACGCGCTACAGGGTGTGGGCTACGAGCAGTACTTC.

Only one count was recorded for this clone. The chain carries TRBV10-3 and TRBJ1-5, with no clear D. V was trimmed by 10 bases and J by 2 bases, leaving 24 bases between them. Germline V lookup: CDR1 ENHRY, CDR2 SYGVKD. The CDR3 covers 17 residues. The CDR3 here is CATDVGVTVGGNQPQHF. In nucleotides, the CDR3 is TGTGCCACCGATGTCGGTGTAACTGTTGGAGGCAATCAGCCCCAGCATTTT.

The CDR3 nucleotides read TGCGCCAGCAGCCAAGAACTCACGCGGGAGTACCAAGAGACCCAGTACTTC. It yields the protein CASSQELTREYQETQYF. This sequence joins TRBV4-3 and TRBJ2-5; the match to TRBD2 covers 7 bases. J was trimmed by 0 bases and V by 0 bases; bases with no gene match: 7. This CDR3 is built from 17 residues. Germline CDR1 LGHNA, CDR2 YSLEER.

In nucleotides, the CDR3 is TGTGCCAGCAGCGTAAAAAGCGGCCGAAGCACAGATACGCAGTATTTT. Protein sequence: CASSVKSGRSTDTQYF. The rearrangement joins TRBV9 to TRBJ2-3, with D tentatively TRBD2 (5 bases). The CDR3 runs 16 residues. The ends were cut back, 1 base at V and 0 bases at J, with 12 bases in the middle. CDR1 is SGDLS and CDR2 is YYNGEE in the germline V gene.

CDR3 residues: CASSYQGSPGSGYTF. As DNA, the CDR3 is TGTGCCAGCAGTTACCAGGGCAGTCCGGGGAGTGGCTACACCTTC. V usage is TRBV6-5 and J usage is TRBJ1-2; D perhaps matches TRBD1 (5 bases). The CDR3 loop spans 15 amino acids. Germline assignment: CDR1 MNHEY and CDR2 SVGAGI. Trimming took 2 bases from V and 7 from J, leaving 17 bases between them.

The rearrangement links TRBV2 to TRBJ2-5; unclear D gene. Germline loops: CDR1 SNHLY, CDR2 FYNNEI. The V end was cut by 6 bases, the J end by 5 bases, with 16 bases between. The CDR3 loop spans 14 amino acids. CDR3 region: CASRASTPPETQYF. DNA for the CDR3: TGTGCCAGCAGGGCCTCGACTCCCCCGGAGACCCAGTACTTC.

V and J are TRBV5-1 and TRBJ2-5; 7 bases are shared with TRBD2. Trimming removed 2 bases from V and 5 bases from J; junction bases left unmatched: 6. Germline V lookup: CDR1 SGHRS, CDR2 YFSETQ. The CDR3 is made up of 14 amino acids. DNA of the CDR3: TGCGCCAGCAGCTTAGCGGGAAGGATGGAGACCCAGTACTTC. It translates to CASSLAGRMETQYF.

V is TRBV7-2 and J is TRBJ2-1; weak D call: TRBD2 (8 bases). V was cut by 5 bases and J by 0 bases, with 14 bases left in between. Germline CDR1 and CDR2: SGHTA and FQGNSA. This CDR3 is built from 16 residues. CDR3 region: CASSPGGGYSYNEQFF. DNA for the CDR3: TGTGCCAGCAGCCCGGGAGGGGGCTACTCCTACAATGAGCAGTTCTTC.

The chain employs TRBV5-1 and TRBJ1-2; no reliable D call. This CDR3 is 14 amino acids long. V was shortened by 0 bases and J by 1 base, with 7 bases between the two germline ends. The germline V gene has CDR1 SGHRS and CDR2 YFSETQ. CDR3 DNA sequence: TGCGCCAGCAGCTTGGTAGGGAGTAACTATGGCTACACCTTC. As protein: CASSLVGSNYGYTF. The full variable domain, rest sourced from reference TRBV5-1 and TRBJ1-2, is KAGVTQTPRYLIKTRGQQVTLSCSPISGHRSVSWYQQTPGQGLQFLFEYFSETQRNKGNFPGRFSGRQFSNSRSEMNVSTLELGDSALYLCASSLVGSNYGYTFGSGTRLTVV.

CDR3 nucleotide sequence: TGCGCCAGCAGTCCGTCATCAGATACGCAGTATTTT. Its translation is CASSPSSDTQYF. The chain couples TRBV10-1 to TRBJ2-3; no clear D. Germline loops: CDR1 WNHNN, CDR2 SYGVQD (reference sequence). The CDR3 length is 12 residues. V shed 5 bases and J shed 4 bases, with 7 bases lying between them.

V gene TRBV27 combines with J gene TRBJ2-7; TRBD2 agrees at 12 bases. This CDR3 contains 15 residues. V was clipped by 5 bases and J by 2 bases; unmatched bases: 4. The V gene's germline CDR1 is MNHEY and CDR2 SMNVEV (reference sequence). DNA for the CDR3: TGTGCCAGCAGTCCGCGACTAGCGGGGGCCTACGAGCAGTACTTC. Protein product: CASSPRLAGAYEQYF.

The chain recombines TRBV15 with TRBJ2-7; D gene ambiguous. The ends were cut back, 0 bases at V and 10 bases at J, with 10 bases in the middle. Germline CDR1 and CDR2: LNHNV and YYDKDF (reference sequence). The CDR3 spans 12 residues. The CDR3 loop reads CATSRDRAPQYF. CDR3 nucleotides: TGTGCCACCAGCAGAGATCGGGCACCTCAGTACTTC.